A selection of T cell receptor beta chains follows, all from one sample in a study of blood T cell repertoires in COVID-19. Assay used: immunoSEQ multiplex PCR; TCRdb lists only in-frame clones, some missing. The data contain about 160,000 clones, over 65% of them seen just once; the ten biggest clones take up 4.4%. The specimen sequenced was PBMCs or T cells enriched from blood (not recorded which). Every receptor here comes from a woman aged 45 to 65 who had recovered from COVID-19. Each CDR3 is given with its conserved first and last residue. Fields, in order: J gene, CDR3 length, clone size, V gene, D gene, CDR3 protein, CDR3 DNA. D genes are given only for firm matches. Part of the rows lack a size; the others show once, few, many or a class for expanded clones.

j_gene: TRBJ2-2
len: 17
abundance: once
v_gene: TRBV11-3
d_gene: -
CDR3aa: CASSWNRDTTNTGELFF
CDR3nt: TGTGCCAGCAGCTGGAACCGGGACACTACGAACACCGGGGAGCTGTTTTTT

j_gene: TRBJ1-5
len: 15
abundance: -
v_gene: TRBV30
d_gene: TRBD1
CDR3aa: CAWSSDRVRNQPQHF
CDR3nt: TGTGCCTGGAGTTCCGACAGGGTCCGCAATCAGCCCCAGCATTTT

j_gene: TRBJ1-2
len: 14
abundance: once
v_gene: TRBV27
d_gene: TRBD1
CDR3aa: CASRGGQGGYGYTF
CDR3nt: TGTGCCAGCAGAGGCGGACAGGGAGGGTATGGCTACACCTTC

j_gene: TRBJ1-3
len: 15
abundance: -
v_gene: TRBV4-1
d_gene: TRBD1
CDR3aa: CASSQSITGAATIYF
CDR3nt: TGCGCCAGCAGCCAGTCTATCACAGGGGCGGCCACCATATATTTT

j_gene: TRBJ2-1
len: 16
abundance: -
v_gene: TRBV24-1
d_gene: TRBD1
CDR3aa: CATSGRGGQGRNEQFF
CDR3nt: TGTGCCACCAGTGGGAGGGGGGGACAGGGTAGGAATGAGCAGTTCTTC

j_gene: TRBJ1-5
len: 15
abundance: -
v_gene: TRBV18
d_gene: -
CDR3aa: CASSPEGYSNQPQHF
CDR3nt: TGTGCCAGCTCCCCCGAGGGATATAGCAATCAGCCCCAGCATTTT

j_gene: TRBJ2-3
len: 16
abundance: -
v_gene: TRBV11-2
d_gene: TRBD2
CDR3aa: CASSFFLAGEPDTQYF
CDR3nt: TGTGCCAGCAGCTTTTTCCTAGCGGGAGAGCCAGATACGCAGTATTTT

j_gene: TRBJ1-1
len: 13
abundance: -
v_gene: TRBV5-1
d_gene: -
CDR3aa: CASSITQGLPAFF
CDR3nt: TGCGCCAGCAGCATAACACAGGGTCTTCCAGCTTTCTTT

j_gene: TRBJ1-2
len: 13
abundance: -
v_gene: TRBV28
d_gene: -
CDR3aa: CASTLAGQNGYTF
CDR3nt: TGTGCCAGCACCCTCGCCGGACAAAATGGCTACACCTTC

j_gene: TRBJ2-4
len: 12
abundance: -
v_gene: TRBV7-8
d_gene: -
CDR3aa: CATSLAKNIQYF
CDR3nt: TGTGCCACCTCACTAGCCAAAAACATTCAGTACTTC

j_gene: TRBJ2-1
len: 15
abundance: -
v_gene: TRBV6-4
d_gene: TRBD2
CDR3aa: CASSAGTSGTYEQFF
CDR3nt: TGTGCCAGCAGTGCGGGGACTAGCGGGACCTATGAGCAGTTCTTC

j_gene: TRBJ1-1
len: 14
abundance: -
v_gene: TRBV6-5
d_gene: -
CDR3aa: CASSYSPVATEAFF
CDR3nt: TGTGCCAGCAGTTACTCTCCCGTAGCCACTGAAGCTTTCTTT

j_gene: TRBJ1-3
len: 16
abundance: few
v_gene: TRBV9
d_gene: -
CDR3aa: CASSGRDLLAGNTIYF
CDR3nt: TGTGCCAGCAGCGGGCGGGACTTATTGGCTGGAAACACCATATATTTT

j_gene: TRBJ1-2
len: 12
abundance: -
v_gene: TRBV6-5
d_gene: -
CDR3aa: CASTGGFYGYTF
CDR3nt: TGTGCCAGCACGGGGGGCTTTTATGGCTACACCTTC

j_gene: TRBJ2-5
len: 15
abundance: -
v_gene: TRBV13
d_gene: TRBD1
CDR3aa: CASGRRDRHQETQYF
CDR3nt: TGTGCCAGCGGACGTCGGGACAGGCACCAAGAGACCCAGTACTTC

j_gene: TRBJ2-1
len: 15
abundance: -
v_gene: TRBV3-1/TRBV3-2
d_gene: TRBD2
CDR3aa: CASSHSGRPHNEQFF
CDR3nt: TGTGCCAGCAGCCACAGCGGGAGGCCTCACAATGAGCAGTTCTTC

j_gene: TRBJ1-2
len: 18
abundance: few
v_gene: TRBV27
d_gene: TRBD1
CDR3aa: CASSPRTGDFMGNYGYTF
CDR3nt: TGTGCCAGCAGTCCACGGACAGGGGACTTTATGGGTAACTATGGCTACACCTTC

j_gene: TRBJ2-1
len: 11
abundance: -
v_gene: TRBV30
d_gene: -
CDR3aa: CAWRFGNEQFF
CDR3nt: TGTGCCTGGAGGTTCGGGAATGAGCAGTTCTTC

j_gene: TRBJ2-1
len: 15
abundance: -
v_gene: TRBV28
d_gene: TRBD2
CDR3aa: CASIPGLAGGREQFF
CDR3nt: TGTGCCAGCATCCCGGGACTAGCGGGAGGACGGGAGCAGTTCTTC

j_gene: TRBJ1-5
len: 13
abundance: -
v_gene: TRBV6-5
d_gene: TRBD1
CDR3aa: CASRGTANQPQHF
CDR3nt: TGTGCCAGCAGGGGGACAGCTAATCAGCCCCAGCATTTT